The clone carrying this TCR beta chain was seen many times. A much larger clonotype is one base distant, so this may be a read error. The sample comes from a study of metastatic and nonmetastatic thyroid tumors. CDR1 is SGHAT, CDR2 FQDESV, per germline (reference sequence). The V and J ends lost 3 bases and 5 bases, in that order; junction bases with no gene match: 13. The CDR3 extends over 16 amino acids. MiXCR reprocessed the PCR reads for TCRdb. Of roughly 40,000 clones in the sample, less than 20% are singletons; the top ten hold 22%. None of the patients had undergone any treatment ahead of thyroid surgery.

This chain uses TRBV11-1 with TRBJ2-7; the match to TRBD2 covers 7 bases. The origin of this receptor is a female donor with papillary thyroid cancer or a benign thyroid nodule (not recorded which). Some clones in this sample may be carry-over from other donors' samples. The material sequenced was blood. CDR3 DNA: TGTGCCAGCAGCTTGCCAGGACTAGTGGGAGTCAACGAGCAGTACTTC. Translation: CASSLPGLVGVNEQYF.